This entry is about one T cell receptor (beta chain). Its target is unknown. Cells classed as naive CD8+ T cells were CD45RO-CCR7+CD27+CD95-. UMI-labeled 5' RACE yielded the TRB cDNA libraries. TCRdb reanalyzed the 5' RACE reads and collapses them to one entry per CDR3 protein, without DNA. The table lists 75,000 to 100,000 distinct CDR3 sequences, with roughly 0.8% in the top ten. The source of the sample is a study of CXCR3-negative and CXCR3-positive naive CD8 T cells. The CDR3 runs to 13 residues. Findings of the study overall: When CXCR3-positive naive cells were set against CXCR3-negative naive cells, the former had more hydrophobic TRB CDR3s. Similar TRBV-TRBJ gene usage was seen in naive CXCR3-negative and CXCR3-positive cells, but not in memory cells.

The rearrangement uses TRBV12-3 or TRBV12-4 and TRBJ1-1; the TCRdb D gene call, TRBD1, has no DNA to confirm it. Material: naive CXCR3+ CD8+ T cells from blood. Sample subset: CD45RO-CCR7+CD27+CD95- naive CD8+ T cells expressing CXCR3 (TNR3+). The clonotype was recovered from a human donor in good health. Some clones in this sample may be carry-over from other donors' samples. CDR3 sequence: CASSATGGTEAFF.